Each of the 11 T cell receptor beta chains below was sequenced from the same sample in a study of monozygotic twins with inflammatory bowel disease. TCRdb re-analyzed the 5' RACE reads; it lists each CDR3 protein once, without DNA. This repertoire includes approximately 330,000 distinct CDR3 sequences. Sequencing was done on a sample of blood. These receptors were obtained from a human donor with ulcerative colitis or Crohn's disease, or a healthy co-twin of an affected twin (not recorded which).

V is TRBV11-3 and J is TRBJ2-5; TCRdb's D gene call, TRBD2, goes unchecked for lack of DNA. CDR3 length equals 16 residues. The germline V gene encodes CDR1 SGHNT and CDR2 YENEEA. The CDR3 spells CASSVTSGGTQETQYF.

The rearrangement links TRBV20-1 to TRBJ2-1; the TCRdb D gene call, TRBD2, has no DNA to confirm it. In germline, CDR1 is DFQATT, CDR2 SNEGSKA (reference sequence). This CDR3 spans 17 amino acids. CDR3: CSARDRVSGRAGNEQFF.

CDR3 region: CSASGNRYNEQFF. The chain joins TRBV20-1 to TRBJ2-1; TCRdb returns TRBD1, unconfirmable since there is no DNA. The CDR3 is made up of 13 amino acids. Per the germline V gene, CDR1 is DFQATT and CDR2 is SNEGSKA (reference sequence).

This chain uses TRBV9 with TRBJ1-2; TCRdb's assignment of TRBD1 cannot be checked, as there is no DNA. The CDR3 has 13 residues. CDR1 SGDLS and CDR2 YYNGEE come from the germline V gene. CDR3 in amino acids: CASSPDSNYGYTF.

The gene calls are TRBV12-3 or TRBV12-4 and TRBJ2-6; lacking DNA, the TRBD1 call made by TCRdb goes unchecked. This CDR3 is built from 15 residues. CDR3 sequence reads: CASSPSDGLGRVLTF.

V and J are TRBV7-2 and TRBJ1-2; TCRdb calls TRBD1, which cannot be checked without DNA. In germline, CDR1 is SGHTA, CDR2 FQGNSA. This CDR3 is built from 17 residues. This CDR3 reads CASSLRGGGVSNYGYTF.

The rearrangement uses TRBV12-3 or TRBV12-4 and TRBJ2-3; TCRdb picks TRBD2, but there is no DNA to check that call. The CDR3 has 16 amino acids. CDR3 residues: CASSQGLAGGAGTQYF.

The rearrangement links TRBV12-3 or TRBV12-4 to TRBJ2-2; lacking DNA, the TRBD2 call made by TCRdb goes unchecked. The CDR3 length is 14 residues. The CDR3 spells CASTGTLNTGELFF.

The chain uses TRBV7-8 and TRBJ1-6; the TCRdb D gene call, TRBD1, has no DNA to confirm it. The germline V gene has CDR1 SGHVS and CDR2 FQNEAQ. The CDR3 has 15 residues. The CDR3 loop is CASSRGDRDNSPLHF.

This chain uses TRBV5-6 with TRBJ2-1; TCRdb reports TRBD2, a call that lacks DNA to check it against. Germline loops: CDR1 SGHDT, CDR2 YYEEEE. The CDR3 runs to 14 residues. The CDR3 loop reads CASRRDYLYNEQFF.

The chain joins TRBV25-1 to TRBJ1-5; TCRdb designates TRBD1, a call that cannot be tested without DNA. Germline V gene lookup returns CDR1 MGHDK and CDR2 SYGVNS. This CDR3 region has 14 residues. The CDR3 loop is CASSGQDSNQPQHF.